This is a list of T cell receptor beta chains from one sample in a study of T cells in Graves' hyperthyroidism and ophthalmopathy. TCRdb redid the calling of the multiplex PCR reads with MiXCR, one entry per CDR3 protein. The sample records about 560,000 distinct CDR3 sequences, approximately 14% being singletons. The sequenced material came from blood. These receptors were taken from a woman in her 30s with Graves' hyperthyroidism. CDR3s include the opening cysteine and the closing phenylalanine or tryptophan. The D gene is left open where the match is weak. The size of a clone is reported for some rows only, either as once, few or many, or as a class for expanded clones.

TRBD1	TRBV6-6	TRBJ2-5	few	TGTGCCAGCAGTTACGAGTCAGGGGGCGGGGAGACCCAGTACTTC	CASSYESGGGETQYF
NA	TRBV18	TRBJ1-1	many	TGTGCCAGCTCACCCCGTGTTGGGGCATGGGGAGCTTTCTTT	CASSPRVGAWGAFF
TRBD2	TRBV20-1	TRBJ2-3	many	TGCAGTGTTCACGGGGCTAGCGGGAGATCAGATACGCAGTATTTT	CSVHGASGRSDTQYF
NA	TRBV6-2/TRBV6-3	TRBJ1-1	NA	TGTGCCAGCAATCCAGGGGCGAACACTGAAGCTTTCTTT	CASNPGANTEAFF
TRBD1	TRBV7-2	TRBJ1-1	NA	TGTGCCAGCAGCTTACGGCGACAGGGGGAGAGAGACACTGAAGCTTTCTTT	CASSLRRQGERDTEAFF
NA	TRBV28	TRBJ2-5	few	TGTGCCAGCAGTCCGCAGACAAGGGGCCAAGAGACCCAGTACTTC	CASSPQTRGQETQYF
TRBD2	TRBV29-1	TRBJ2-3	few	TGCAGCGTGACCGGGACTAGCGTGGCAGATACGCAGTATTTT	CSVTGTSVADTQYF
NA	TRBV5-1	TRBJ1-1	many	TGCGCCAGCAGCTCCCTGGGACACCCGGGAACTGAAGCTTTCTTT	CASSSLGHPGTEAFF
TRBD2	TRBV12-3/TRBV12-4	TRBJ2-1	NA	TGTGCCAGCAGTTTGGTCGCTAGCGGGAGGGCCGACAATGAGCAGTTCTTC	CASSLVASGRADNEQFF
NA	TRBV12-3/TRBV12-4	TRBJ1-1	many	TGTGCCAGCAGACAGTCCCCGGGCACTGAAGCTTTCTTT	CASRQSPGTEAFF
NA	TRBV12-3/TRBV12-4	TRBJ1-1	few	TGTGCCAGCAGTTTTGCTAGGGGCGGTTCTCGAGCTTTCTTT	CASSFARGGSRAFF
TRBD2	TRBV20-1	TRBJ2-7	NA	TGCAGTGCTAGAGAGGGACTAGCGGACGAGCAGTACTTC	CSAREGLADEQYF
NA	TRBV5-5	TRBJ2-1	many	TGTGCCAGCAGCTTCGGTCAGGGTAACTTCCATGAGCAGTTCTTC	CASSFGQGNFHEQFF
NA	TRBV5-6	TRBJ2-3	few	TGTGCCAGCAGCTTCCGGTTGCGGTCTGGCACAGATACGCGGTATTTT	CASSFRLRSGTDTRYF
NA	TRBV5-4	TRBJ2-1	few	TGTGCCAGCAGCTCCCCGGTTCGAGACAATGAGCAGTTCTTC	CASSSPVRDNEQFF
NA	TRBV6-1	TRBJ2-7	many	TGTGCCAGCAGTGAAATCTGGCCCGTCTACGAGCAGTACTTC	CASSEIWPVYEQYF
NA	TRBV29-1	TRBJ2-5	NA	TGCAGCGTTATAGTTGGCGGGACGCCCCAAGAGACCCAGTACTTC	CSVIVGGTPQETQYF
NA	TRBV28	TRBJ2-2	many	TGTGCCAGCAGTTTGATTTGGGAGACCGGGGAGCTGTTTTTT	CASSLIWETGELFF
TRBD2	TRBV20-1	TRBJ2-3	many	TGCAGTGCTAGTGGTCCTAGCGGGAGCACAGATACGCAGTATTTT	CSASGPSGSTDTQYF
NA	TRBV24-1	TRBJ2-1	NA	TGTGCCACCAGGGGCGGGGGCGGGAGCTCCTACAATGAGCAGTTCTTC	CATRGGGGSSYNEQFF